The text below deals with one T cell receptor (beta chain). Its antigen is unidentified. The entry originates in a study of cytomegalovirus exposure and HLA in healthy donors. The ends were cut back, 1 base at V and 9 bases at J, with 13 bases in the middle. Per the germline V gene, CDR1 is SGHTA and CDR2 is FQGNSA. The CDR3 contains 15 residues. 13 Jbeta primers and 60 Vbeta primers were used for the PCR. The data were produced by immunoSEQ multiplex PCR, yet TCRdb's version contains in-frame clones alone and is incomplete. The sample yields over 150,000 clones, about three quarters seen once. Study results and caveats: CMV serostatus stood as the only immune exposure information on hand. Common viral pathogens seemed, in a later analysis, to connect with several of the most significant clusters. Another analysis was done later, and it associated roughly 15,000 TCR beta sequences with HLA alleles at 0.05 false discovery rate.

The sequencing input was PBMCs. This receptor was taken from a woman under 40 in good health and CMV-seronegative. The rearrangement uses TRBV7-2 and TRBJ1-6; D not certain. The CDR3 region is CASSLGPGEGSPLHF. The CDR3 nucleotides are TGTGCCAGCAGCTTAGGGCCAGGCGAGGGTTCACCCCTCCACTTT.